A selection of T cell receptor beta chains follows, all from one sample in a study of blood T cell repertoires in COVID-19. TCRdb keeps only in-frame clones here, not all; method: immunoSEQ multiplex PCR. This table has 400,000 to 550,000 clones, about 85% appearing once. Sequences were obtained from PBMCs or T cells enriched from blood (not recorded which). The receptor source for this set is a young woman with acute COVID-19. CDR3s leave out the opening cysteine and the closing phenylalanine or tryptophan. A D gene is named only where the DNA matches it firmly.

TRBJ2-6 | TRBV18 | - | ASSPLVGSGANVLT
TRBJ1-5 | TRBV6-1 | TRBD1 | ASSEWEGQEGNQPQH
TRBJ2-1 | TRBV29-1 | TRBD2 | SVDLAGSYEQF
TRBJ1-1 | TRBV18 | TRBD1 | ASSPSPRDAGGNTEAF
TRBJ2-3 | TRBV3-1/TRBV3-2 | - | ASSLSGHTDTQY
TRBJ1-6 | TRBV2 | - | ASSVVREDSPLH
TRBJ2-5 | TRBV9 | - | ASSVEAGRETQY
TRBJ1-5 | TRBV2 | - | ASSGGNQPQH
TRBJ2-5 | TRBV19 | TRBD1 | ASQSTGGAGTQY
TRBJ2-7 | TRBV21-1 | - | ASSKALRVLGEQY
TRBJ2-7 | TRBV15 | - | ATSRGENRREQY
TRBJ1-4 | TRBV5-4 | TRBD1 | ASSPEGGTGVKLF
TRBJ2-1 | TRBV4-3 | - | ASSQAIAPYNEQF
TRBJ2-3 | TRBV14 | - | ASSQVQGLSGTDTQY
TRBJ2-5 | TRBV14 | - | ASSPGIRETQY
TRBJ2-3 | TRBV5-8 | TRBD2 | ASSQGLAHTSTDTQY
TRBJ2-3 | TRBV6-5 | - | ASSSEGAPSTDTQY
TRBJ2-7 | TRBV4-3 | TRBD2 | ASSQEASGDIRQY
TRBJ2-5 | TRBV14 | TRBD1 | ASSPGTGVVYGETQY
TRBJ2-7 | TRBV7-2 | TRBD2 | ASSSGTSGIYEQY
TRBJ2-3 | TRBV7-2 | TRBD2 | ASSLQAGDGTDTQY
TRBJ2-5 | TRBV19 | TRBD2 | ASRAGGATQY
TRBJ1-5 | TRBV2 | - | ASSLYSNQPQH
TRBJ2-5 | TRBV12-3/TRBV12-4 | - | ASSLLPQETQY
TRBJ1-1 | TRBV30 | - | AWSADRRNTEAF
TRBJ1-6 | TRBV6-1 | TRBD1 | ASSVPGQGPNSPLH
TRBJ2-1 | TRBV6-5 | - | ASSSDSGEYNEQF
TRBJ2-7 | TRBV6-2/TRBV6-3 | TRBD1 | ASSYRGPSIYEQY
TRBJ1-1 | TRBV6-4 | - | ASSDIVGGDCTEAF
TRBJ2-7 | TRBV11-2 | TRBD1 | ASSLVVGTGAIYEQY
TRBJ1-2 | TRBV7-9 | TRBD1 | ASSLVGGQNYGYT
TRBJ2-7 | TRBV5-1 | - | ASSVGDEQY
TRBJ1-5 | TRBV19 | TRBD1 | ASSIDMTGYNQPQH
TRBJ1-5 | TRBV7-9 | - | ASSPGAVQPQH
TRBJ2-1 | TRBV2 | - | ASSGELVQF
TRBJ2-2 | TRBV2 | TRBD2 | ASVTSGGYTGELF
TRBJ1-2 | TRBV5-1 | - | ASSLGGDGNYGYT
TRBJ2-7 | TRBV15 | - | ATSRDLNSDEQY
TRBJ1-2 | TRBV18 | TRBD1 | ASSPPTGVANYGYT
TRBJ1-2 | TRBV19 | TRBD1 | ASSIDHRGRAGYT
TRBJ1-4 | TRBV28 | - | ASSLGGSTNEKLF
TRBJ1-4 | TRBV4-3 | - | ASSQEDSSNEKLF
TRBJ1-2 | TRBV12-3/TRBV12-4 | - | ASSLGGPYGYT
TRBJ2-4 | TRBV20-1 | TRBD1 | SASGDRNIQY
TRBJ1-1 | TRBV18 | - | ASSPDSSGREAF
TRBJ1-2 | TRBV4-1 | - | ASSQGATRYGYT